This is a list of T cell receptor beta chains from one sample in a study of cytomegalovirus exposure and HLA in healthy donors. The protocol was immunoSEQ multiplex PCR, while the TCRdb copy is restricted to in-frame clones and leaves out a portion. The data contain about 120,000 clones, about 85% of them singletons. Sequenced: PBMCs. The origin of the receptors is a man aged 18 to 30 in good health and CMV-seropositive. The CDR3 runs from the conserved cysteine through the conserved F or W. A D gene is named only where the DNA matches it firmly. Size tells how often a clone was seen (once, few, many) or the class of an expanded clone, and some rows leave it out.

j_gene,d_gene,v_gene,abundance,CDR3nt,CDR3aa
TRBJ2-7,TRBD2,TRBV11-3,.,TGTGCCAGCAGTGTCGCAGGGAGGGACGAGCAGTACTTC,CASSVAGRDEQYF
TRBJ2-3,.,TRBV28,.,TGTGCCACCTCGTCAACGACCGGGGGTAAGGATACGCAGTATTTT,CATSSTTGGKDTQYF
TRBJ2-1,.,TRBV19,.,TGTGCCAGTAGTATATCCCGGCGGCGGTTGAATGAGCAGTTCTTC,CASSISRRRLNEQFF
TRBJ2-3,.,TRBV18,.,TGTGCCAGCTCACCATCGATGGGGGGACTCACAGATACGCAGTATTTT,CASSPSMGGLTDTQYF
TRBJ1-1,.,TRBV7-8,.,TGTGCCAGCAGCCCCACACCTGGACTTTTCCGCATGAACACTGAAGCTTTCTTT,CASSPTPGLFRMNTEAFF
TRBJ2-3,TRBD2,TRBV6-4,few,TGTGCCAGCAGTGACTCTAGCGGGGGGGCCACAGATACGCAGTATTTT,CASSDSSGGATDTQYF
TRBJ1-2,.,TRBV15,.,TGTGCCACCAGCAGTGCAGGAACAGGGAGACATGGCTACACCTTC,CATSSAGTGRHGYTF
TRBJ2-5,.,TRBV7-9,.,TGTGCCAGCAGCGTAGGACAGAACCAAGAGACCCAGTACTTC,CASSVGQNQETQYF
TRBJ1-1,.,TRBV2,.,TGTGCCAGCAGTTCCTCGGCAGGGCCGAACACTGAAGCTTTCTTT,CASSSSAGPNTEAFF
TRBJ2-1,.,TRBV2,.,TGTGCCAGCAGTGGAAATATCGGGGTAGGGAAGGTCGCTGACAATGAGCAGTTCTTC,CASSGNIGVGKVADNEQFF
TRBJ1-6,.,TRBV7-2,.,TGTGCCAGCAGGGGGACAATGAATAATTCACCCCTCCACTTT,CASRGTMNNSPLHF
TRBJ2-1,TRBD2,TRBV28,.,TGTGCCAGCAGTTTGGCTAGCGGGGGGCCCCTCTACAATGAGCAGTTCTTC,CASSLASGGPLYNEQFF
TRBJ2-7,TRBD2,TRBV28,.,TGTGCCAGCAGTGAAAGCGGGGGGACCATTTACGAGCAGTACTTC,CASSESGGTIYEQYF
TRBJ1-6,.,TRBV2,.,TGTGCCAGCAGCCATGGAGGGAGACTTAATTCACCCCTCCACTTT,CASSHGGRLNSPLHF
TRBJ1-5,.,TRBV5-1,.,TGCGCCAGCAGCTTGGATGGGGCGGGCAATCAGCCCCAGCATTTT,CASSLDGAGNQPQHF
TRBJ2-3,TRBD2,TRBV5-1,once,TGCGCCAGCAGCTGGTTTTCGCGGGGGGATGTAGATACGCAGTATTTT,CASSWFSRGDVDTQYF
TRBJ1-5,TRBD1,TRBV6-6,.,TGTGCCAGCAGTACTACTGGGACAGGGAGTAATCAGCCCCAGCATTTT,CASSTTGTGSNQPQHF
TRBJ1-5,.,TRBV19,.,TGTGCCAGTAGTATTGGACTTAGCAATCAGCCCCAGCATTTT,CASSIGLSNQPQHF
TRBJ2-7,.,TRBV7-9,.,TGTGCCAGCAGCTTAATTGAGGGCGGACGTAGCGGCGAGCAGTACTTC,CASSLIEGGRSGEQYF
TRBJ1-1,.,TRBV19,.,TGTGCCAGTAGTATCTTCTCAGGAAAGGGGGTTTTCTTT,CASSIFSGKGVFF
TRBJ1-6,.,TRBV5-4,.,TGTGCCAGCAGCTTGGACCGACCAGGCAATTCACCCCTCCACTTT,CASSLDRPGNSPLHF
TRBJ1-3,.,TRBV4-2,.,TGTGCCAGCAGCCAAGTCCGGACTTCTGGAAACACCATATATTTT,CASSQVRTSGNTIYF
TRBJ2-2,TRBD2,TRBV7-2,.,TGTGCCAGCAGCTTAGGTTACGGGACTAGGTCACCCGGGGAGCTGTTTTTT,CASSLGYGTRSPGELFF
TRBJ1-5,.,TRBV2,.,TGTGCCAGCAGTTTAGGTGGGCAATATAGCAATCAGCCCCAGCATTTT,CASSLGGQYSNQPQHF
TRBJ2-5,TRBD2,TRBV7-9,.,TGTGCCAGCAGCGGAGCGGGGGGGGAGACCCAGTACTTC,CASSGAGGETQYF
TRBJ2-1,TRBD2,TRBV10-3,.,TGTGCCATCGGAGCGGGGGGAATCTCCTACAATGAGCAGTTCTTC,CAIGAGGISYNEQFF
TRBJ2-4,.,TRBV7-2,.,TGTGCCAGCAGCTTATATGTCCGAGGGGGAGGGGAGGCCAAAAACATTCAGTACTTC,CASSLYVRGGGEAKNIQYF
TRBJ1-3,TRBD1,TRBV6-4,once,TGTGCCAGCCAGGGGGCCCGACCCTCTGGAAACACCATATATTTT,CASQGARPSGNTIYF
TRBJ1-1,.,TRBV28,.,TGTGCCAGCACCCTCGGTAACACTGAAGCTTTCTTT,CASTLGNTEAFF
TRBJ1-3,.,TRBV7-8,.,TGTGCCAGCAGCTTAGGTTATGGAAACACCATATATTTT,CASSLGYGNTIYF
TRBJ1-5,.,TRBV28,.,TGTGCCAGCACCAATCAGCGGGGATCCCAGCATTTT,CASTNQRGSQHF
TRBJ2-3,TRBD2,TRBV4-1,.,TGCGCCAGCAGCCAAGATGCGGGACTAGCGGGACTTAGCACAGATACGCAGTATTTT,CASSQDAGLAGLSTDTQYF
TRBJ2-7,TRBD2,TRBV7-8,.,TGTGCCAGCAGCCTACCGGGACTAGCGGGGGATGCCTCCTACGAGCAGTACTTC,CASSLPGLAGDASYEQYF
TRBJ2-7,.,TRBV7-9,.,TGTGCCAGCAGCTATAGTACAGAAGGCTACGAGCAGTACTTC,CASSYSTEGYEQYF
TRBJ2-7,.,TRBV4-3,.,TGCGCCAGCAGCCGAGGACTTCTGTACGAGCAGTACTTC,CASSRGLLYEQYF
TRBJ1-1,TRBD1,TRBV25-1,.,TGTGCCAGCAGTGAAGGACAGGGTTACACTGAAGCTTTCTTT,CASSEGQGYTEAFF
TRBJ1-4,.,TRBV7-2,.,TGTGCCAGCAGCTGGGCTCAACCTAGGGGGGGAACTAATGAAAAACTGTTTTTT,CASSWAQPRGGTNEKLFF
TRBJ2-5,.,TRBV5-4,.,TGTGCCAGCAGCTTGGATCGGGGAGGGGGTAACTTC,CASSLDRGGGNF
TRBJ2-1,TRBD2,TRBV7-2,once,TGTGCCAGCAGCTTGGGGGGTAGCGGGTTGGGCTCCTACAATGAGCAGTTCTTC,CASSLGGSGLGSYNEQFF
TRBJ2-5,TRBD1,TRBV11-2,.,TGTGCCAGCAGCCCCCGAGGACAGGGGCGGCGTGAGACCCAGTACTTC,CASSPRGQGRRETQYF
TRBJ1-4,TRBD1,TRBV7-9,.,TGTGCCAGCAGCCAGACAGGGGGCGAGGTTGAAAAACTGTTTTTT,CASSQTGGEVEKLFF
TRBJ2-3,TRBD2,TRBV28,.,TGTGCCAGCAGTTTAGCGGGGGGAACTTACACAGATACGCAGTATTTT,CASSLAGGTYTDTQYF
TRBJ1-1,.,TRBV2,few,TGTGCCAGCAGACAGGATATGAACACTGAAGCTTTCTTT,CASRQDMNTEAFF
TRBJ2-3,.,TRBV29-1,.,TGCAGCGTACGACAGCAAAGCACAGATACGCAGTATTTT,CSVRQQSTDTQYF
TRBJ2-1,TRBD2,TRBV27,.,TGTGCCAGCAGTAGGGGGACTAGCGGGGAGAATGAGCAGTTCTTC,CASSRGTSGENEQFF